The 29 T cell receptor beta chains given below trace back to one sample, sequenced in a study of Ad26.COV2.S vaccination and SARS-CoV-2 variants. TCRdb's table, derived via immunoSEQ multiplex PCR, lists solely in-frame clones and lacks some. The sample has about 450,000 clones; roughly 89% are singletons. As to treatment: around 19 received Ad26.COV2.S at low or high dose, single or two shots; roughly 5 received placebo; per-sample allocation not given. Sampling happened 63 days after the first vaccine or placebo injection. The sequencing here drew on peripheral blood, taken in a trial of Ad26.COV2.S vaccine versus placebo. Receptor source: a person between 18 and 65 years old who received the Ad26.COV2.S COVID-19 vaccine or a placebo.

The chain recombines TRBV28 with TRBJ1-5; D is perhaps TRBD1 (5 bases). V was trimmed by 7 bases and J by 15 bases, leaving 16 bases between them. The length of the CDR3 is 11 residues. Looked up from germline, CDR1 is MDHEN and CDR2 is SYDVKM. CDR3 sequence: CASNFLGARHF. For the CDR3, the DNA is TGTGCCAGCAATTTCCTCGGGGCTCGGCATTTT. The entire variable domain, with the rest obtained from reference TRBV28 and TRBJ1-5, is as follows: DVKVTQSSRYLVKRTGEKVFLECVQDMDHENMFWYRQDPGLGLRLIYFSYDVKMKEKGDIPEGYSVSREKKERFSLILESASTNQTSMYLCASNFLGARHFGDGTRLSIL.

The chain uses TRBV29-1 and TRBJ1-5; 8 positions match TRBD1. The length of the CDR3 is 13 residues. Germline trimming cut 4 bases from V and 7 bases from J; bases unmatched to any gene: 6. CDR1 and CDR2 (germline): SQVTM, ANQGSEA. The CDR3 here is CSVGQGLRQPQHF. CDR3 DNA sequence: TGCAGCGTTGGACAGGGGCTGAGGCAGCCCCAGCATTTT.

The chain couples TRBV5-1 to TRBJ2-3, with D hard to call. Germline CDR1 SGHRS, CDR2 YFSETQ. V was trimmed by 0 bases and J by 10 bases, leaving 18 bases between them. The length of the CDR3 is 15 residues. The CDR3: CASSLESAGVSPQYF. The DNA for the CDR3 is TGCGCCAGCAGCTTGGAGTCGGCAGGCGTTAGTCCGCAGTATTTT.

CDR3 nucleotides: TGTGCCAGCAGCTCTGGGCCCTGGATCGTGGACTATGGCTACACCTTC. Translated: CASSSGPWIVDYGYTF. J is TRBJ1-2 and V is TRBV5-8; D is ambiguous. Trimming shortened V by 3 bases and J by 3 bases, and 18 bases separated the two germline ends. This CDR3 is built from 16 residues. The germline V gene encodes CDR1 SGHTS and CDR2 YDEGEE.

The chain has TRBV19 and TRBJ2-3; no reliable D call. CDR1 and CDR2 (germline): LNHDA, SQIVND (reference sequence). Between the trimmed V and J ends, which lost 3 bases and 2 bases, there was a span of 9 bases. There are 14 residues in the CDR3. The chain's CDR3 is CASSIVRNTDTQYF. CDR3 DNA sequence: TGTGCCAGTAGTATTGTCAGGAACACAGATACGCAGTATTTT.

Note on this clone: The same CDR3 can be traced to other DNA sequences in this sample. CDR3 loop: CASSPQGSYNSPLHF. The CDR3 DNA is TGTGCCAGCAGCCCCCAGGGGTCTTATAATTCACCCCTCCACTTT. The chain carries TRBV9 and TRBJ1-6; possibly TRBD1 for D (6 bases). Trimming took off 4 bases at V and 4 bases at J, with 12 bases between the two ends. CDR3 length equals 15 residues. Germline V gives CDR1 SGDLS, CDR2 YYNGEE.

This chain connects TRBV7-2 to TRBJ1-1, with D hard to call. The V and J ends lost 1 base and 5 bases respectively, with 8 bases between them. Germline V CDR1 and CDR2: SGHTA, FQGNSA. The CDR3 is 13 residues long. The CDR3, as DNA: TGTGCCAGCAGCTTAGGTGGGTGGACTGAAGCTTTCTTT. Translation: CASSLGGWTEAFF.

The chain links TRBV9 to TRBJ1-2; 7 bases are a match to TRBD1. Germline V gene lookup returns CDR1 SGDLS and CDR2 YYNGEE. The CDR3 extends over 13 amino acids. V shed 7 bases, J shed 7 bases, and the junction held 10 bases outside the gene matches. CDR3 nucleotide sequence: TGTGCCAGCGGATCACAGGGGTTTCTTGGCTACACCTTC. Its protein is CASGSQGFLGYTF.

In its sample, this clone was seen a few times. The chain carries TRBV13 and TRBJ2-7; D is unresolved. The germline V gene encodes CDR1 PRHDT and CDR2 FYEKMQ (reference sequence). CDR3 size: 13 residues. Between the trimmed V and J ends, which lost 0 bases and 2 bases, there was a span of 5 bases. The CDR3 region is CASSLGQTYEQYV. CDR3 sequence (DNA): TGTGCCAGCAGCTTAGGACAAACCTACGAGCAGTACGTC.

The chain recombines TRBV20-1 with TRBJ2-7, with 8 nucleotides matching TRBD1. The CDR3 has 12 residues. V dropped 3 bases and J dropped 6; count of bases not matched to a gene: 4. CDR1 is DFQATT and CDR2 is SNEGSKA in the germline V gene (reference sequence). CDR3: CSASGTGPEQYV. Here the CDR3 DNA reads TGCAGTGCTAGTGGGACAGGACCCGAGCAGTACGTC.

The chain carries TRBV10-3 and TRBJ2-6, with D possibly TRBD1 on 6 matching bases. Germline values: CDR1 ENHRY, CDR2 SYGVKD. V shed 10 bases and J shed 0 bases, with 13 bases lying between them. The CDR3 sequence is 15 residues long. The CDR3 bases are TGTGCCACCCACAGGGAAGGCTCTGGGGCCAACGTCCTGACTTTC. Amino acid sequence: CATHREGSGANVLTF.

The chain joins TRBV23-1 to TRBJ1-2, with 10 bases identical to TRBD1. TRBV23-1 is treated as an ORF (open reading frame) with a function not yet certain. Trimming cost V 2 bases and J 3 bases; bases outside gene matches: 12. This CDR3 comprises 18 residues. The CDR3 sequence is CASSQNRDRGGGYYGYTF. The CDR3 coding sequence is TGCGCCAGCAGTCAAAACCGGGACAGGGGCGGGGGGTACTATGGCTACACCTTC.

V gene TRBV2 combines with J gene TRBJ2-4; tentative D call: TRBD2 (5 bases). V lost 8 bases, J lost 8 bases, and 16 bases lay in between. The germline CDR1 and CDR2 sequences are SNHLY and FYNNEI. The length of the CDR3 is 13 residues. The CDR3 protein is CASRQLEGYIQYF. The CDR3 DNA is TGTGCCAGCCGCCAGCTAGAGGGATACATTCAGTACTTC.

The CDR3: CAAGHRGPEKLFF. The CDR3 bases are TGTGCCGCCGGACACAGGGGGCCGGAAAAACTGTTTTTT. The chain combines TRBV27 with TRBJ1-4; TRBD1 matches 9 bases. The germline V gene encodes CDR1 MNHEY and CDR2 SMNVEV (reference sequence). The CDR3 length is 13 residues. V shed 11 bases and J 8 bases; nucleotides not matched to a gene: 9.

The CDR3 is CASSLLGTKPLIDYGYTF. The CDR3 DNA reads TGCGCCAGCAGTCTGTTGGGGACTAAGCCACTTATTGACTATGGCTACACCTTC. The V call is TRBV4-1, the J call TRBJ1-2; the D gene is possibly TRBD1 (5 bases). The germline CDR1 and CDR2 sequences are MGHRA and YSYEKL. Between the trimmed V and J ends, which lost 6 bases and 3 bases, there was a span of 26 bases. The CDR3 has 18 amino acids.

The rearrangement joins TRBV18 to TRBJ2-3, with D unclear. V was trimmed by 3 bases and J by 1 base, leaving 8 bases between them. This CDR3 spans 14 amino acids. Germline V lookup: CDR1 KGHSH, CDR2 LQKENI. The CDR3 DNA reads as TGTGCCAGCTCACCGACGATCGGCACAGATACGCAGTATTTT. As protein: CASSPTIGTDTQYF.

The J gene is TRBJ1-5, the V gene TRBV7-2; no definite D call. This CDR3 has 15 amino acids. The V and J ends lost 3 bases and 6 bases respectively, with 15 bases between them. The germline V gene encodes CDR1 SGHTA and CDR2 FQGNSA. CDR3 bases: TGTGCCAGCAGCTTCTTTGGACCCCTGGGTCAGCCCCAGCATTTT. It yields the protein CASSFFGPLGQPQHF.

The rearrangement links TRBV10-1 to TRBJ1-1; D gene uncertain. Germline V gives CDR1 WNHNN, CDR2 SYGVQD (reference sequence). The ends were cut back, 4 bases at V and 2 bases at J, with 8 bases in the middle. The CDR3 totals 13 residues. This CDR3 reads CASSVGVNTEAFF. In nucleotides, the CDR3 is TGCGCCAGCAGTGTGGGAGTTAACACTGAAGCTTTCTTT.

The CDR3 DNA is TGTGCCAGCAGGGGGACTAACAATCAGCCCCAGCATTTT. Protein sequence: CASRGTNNQPQHF. The chain uses TRBV2 and TRBJ1-5, with TRBD1 as a possible D gene (5 bases). Germline V gives CDR1 SNHLY, CDR2 FYNNEI. CDR3 size: 13 residues. V lost 6 bases and J lost 3, with 9 bases in between.

In this sample, this clone turned up a few times. CDR3 protein: CASSPSELGQPQHF. The CDR3 nucleotides read TGTGCCAGCAGTCCGAGTGAACTTGGACAGCCCCAGCATTTT. V usage is TRBV27 and J usage is TRBJ1-5; no clear D gene. Germline V CDR1 and CDR2: MNHEY, SMNVEV (reference sequence). Trimming cost V 5 bases and J 7 bases, with 15 bases left between them. This CDR3 has 14 residues.

The CDR3 here is CASSFAPNTEAFF. CDR3 bases: TGTGCCAGCAGTTTTGCCCCGAACACTGAAGCTTTCTTT. The gene calls are TRBV27 and TRBJ1-1; no reliable D call. The CDR3 is made up of 13 amino acids. Deletions cut 3 bases from V and 1 base from J, with 6 bases between. The germline V gene encodes CDR1 MNHEY and CDR2 SMNVEV (reference sequence).

V and J are TRBV30 and TRBJ1-4; D gene unclear. The germline V gene has CDR1 GTSNPN and CDR2 SVGIG (reference sequence). This CDR3 comprises 18 residues. Trimming took 0 bases from V and 0 from J, leaving 17 bases between them. CDR3: CAWSVRFGSWTTNEKLFF. The CDR3 nucleotides are TGTGCCTGGAGTGTACGGTTTGGTTCGTGGACAACTAATGAAAAACTGTTTTTT.

This clone was found a few times. J is TRBJ2-7 and V is TRBV27; 8 bases line up with TRBD1. Per germline, CDR1 MNHEY and CDR2 SMNVEV (reference sequence). The CDR3 consists of 14 residues. V gave up 5 bases and J gave up 5 bases; unmatched junction bases: 8. The CDR3 coding sequence is TGTGCCAGCAGTCCCGGGACAGGTTATCACGAGCAGTACTTC. It encodes CASSPGTGYHEQYF.

There are a few counts of this clone. The gene calls are TRBV4-1 and TRBJ2-1, with TRBD2 identical over 8 bases. V dropped 1 base and J dropped 10; count of bases not matched to a gene: 6. The length of the CDR3 is 14 residues. The germline V gene encodes CDR1 MGHRA and CDR2 YSYEKL. The CDR3 DNA reads TGCGCCAGCAGCCAAGCCCGGGAGGGCGGCGAGCAGTTCTTC. Its translation: CASSQAREGGEQFF.

The rearrangement joins TRBV6-5 to TRBJ2-5; a possible D gene is TRBD1 (5 bases). This CDR3 spans 15 amino acids. CDR1 and CDR2 from the germline V gene are MNHEY and SVGAGI. The ends were cut back, 7 bases at V and 1 base at J, with 16 bases in the middle. The CDR3 loop reads CASTLHRQIQETQYF. The CDR3 DNA reads TGTGCCAGCACCCTCCACAGACAGATCCAAGAGACCCAGTACTTC.

The CDR3 loop is CASSQDWGPNQPQHF. In nucleotides, the CDR3 is TGCGCCAGCAGCCAAGATTGGGGGCCGAATCAGCCCCAGCATTTT. The chain carries TRBV4-3 and TRBJ1-5; perhaps TRBD1 as D (6 bases). Germline V CDR1 and CDR2: LGHNA, YSLEER. The V end lost 0 bases, the J end lost 4 bases, and 10 bases lay between the germline ends. This CDR3 has 15 amino acids.

This sequence joins TRBV27 and TRBJ2-2; D is possibly TRBD2 (5 bases). Germline V gene lookup returns CDR1 MNHEY and CDR2 SMNVEV (reference sequence). Trimming left V 6 bases short and J 5 bases short, with 22 bases between. The CDR3 covers 17 residues. The CDR3 loop is CASSRVVASDGTGELFF. The CDR3 DNA follows: TGTGCCAGCAGCCGAGTAGTAGCGTCCGATGGTACCGGGGAGCTGTTTTTT.

The chain combines TRBV4-3 with TRBJ2-7, with D possibly TRBD1 on 6 matching bases. V was clipped by 0 bases and J by 3 bases, with 9 bases between them. The CDR3 consists of 14 residues. Germline V lookup: CDR1 LGHNA, CDR2 YSLEER. The CDR3 reads CASSQDWTVYEQYF. CDR3 DNA: TGCGCCAGCAGCCAAGATTGGACAGTCTACGAGCAGTACTTC.

The rearrangement joins TRBV19 to TRBJ2-5, with 8 bases fitting TRBD1. With V trimmed by 4 bases and J by 5 bases, 3 bases remained unmatched. Germline values: CDR1 LNHDA, CDR2 SQIVND (reference sequence). The CDR3 is made up of 13 amino acids. The DNA for the CDR3 is TGTGCCAGTAGTAGGGACAGGCAGGAGACCCAGTACTTC. Translating it yields CASSRDRQETQYF.